Shown below are 18 T cell receptor beta chains from a single sample sequenced in a study of blood T cell repertoires in COVID-19 (dated by TCRdb to 2020 to 2022). Receptor amplification or capture employed the immunoSEQ multiplex PCR assay. TCRdb carries this immuneACCESS record with in-frame sequences only. Its versions omit some clonotypes, under half of them owing to an unresolved V gene in the studies checked, with the rest unexplained. Within this sample are fewer than 600,000 clones, with about 88% of them counted one time only. The biggest ten clones account for around 0.95% of the sample. The sample was peripheral blood. The receptors were gathered from a man younger than 35 with COVID-19, enrolled during active disease.

This chain links TRBV7-9 with TRBJ1-1, with unresolved D. V dropped 11 bases and J dropped 5 bases, with 18 bases sitting between them. The CDR3 is 13 amino acids. Germline V gene sequence: CDR1 SEHNR, CDR2 FQNEAQ (reference sequence). The CDR3 here is CAGLVIQVTEAFF. The CDR3 bases are TGTGCCGGACTGGTCATTCAGGTAACTGAAGCTTTCTTT.

The chain employs TRBV19 and TRBJ2-5, with D hard to call. The germline gives CDR1 LNHDA, CDR2 SQIVND (reference sequence). There are 14 residues in the CDR3. Trimming removed 5 bases from V and 2 bases from J, with 12 bases in between. CDR3 sequence reads: CASSFQDGQETQYF. The CDR3 region has the DNA TGTGCCAGTAGTTTTCAAGACGGGCAAGAGACCCAGTACTTC.

This clone was observed a single time. This chain uses TRBV3-1 (or the pseudogene TRBV3-2) with TRBJ2-3; TRBD2 is a possible D gene (6 bases). CDR1 is LGHDT and CDR2 is YNNKEL in the germline V gene (reference sequence). CDR3 length: 16 amino acids. V lost 1 base, J lost 2 bases, and 13 bases lay in between. The CDR3 DNA follows: TGTGCCAGCAGCCAAGTACAGACTAGAGTCACAGATACGCAGTATTTT. Protein product: CASSQVQTRVTDTQYF.

This sequence joins TRBV5-4 and TRBJ2-1, with 16 bases matching TRBD2. The J segment lost 7 bases and the V segment lost 0 bases, leaving 7 bases of the junction unmatched. In germline, CDR1 is SGHNT, CDR2 YYREEE (reference sequence). This CDR3 has 18 amino acids. Here the CDR3 reads CASSLGGTSGRAGNEQFF. For the CDR3, the DNA is TGTGCCAGCAGCTTGGGAGGGACTAGCGGGAGGGCAGGAAATGAGCAGTTCTTC.

The CDR3, as DNA: TGCGCCAGCTCGGACAGGGCCCATCAGCCCCAGCATTTT. This translates into CASSDRAHQPQHF. The V and J genes are TRBV10-2 and TRBJ1-5, with 8 nucleotides matching TRBD1. The CDR3 totals 13 residues. Germline CDR1 is WSHSY and CDR2 is SAAADI. The V segment lost 8 bases and the J segment 5 bases; nucleotides outside the gene matches: 5.

V usage is TRBV7-6 and J usage is TRBJ2-3, with TRBD2 matching over 12 bases. The germline gives CDR1 SGHVS, CDR2 FNYEAQ. The trim removed 5 bases at V and 4 bases at J, leaving 7 bases unmatched. This CDR3 is built from 16 residues. This chain's CDR3 is CASSLRLAGVSDTQYF. The CDR3 bases are TGTGCCAGCAGCCTCAGACTAGCGGGGGTGTCAGATACGCAGTATTTT.

In regard to this clone: Other DNA variants within this sample encode the same CDR3. The rearrangement uses TRBV7-9 and TRBJ2-7; 7 bases are a match to TRBD2. The CDR3 contains 14 residues. J was trimmed by 1 base and V by 0 bases; bases with no gene match: 0. Per the germline V gene, CDR1 is SEHNR and CDR2 is FQNEAQ (reference sequence). CDR3 sequence (DNA): TGTGCCAGCAGCTTAGCGGGAGGGTCCTACGAGCAGTACTTC. Its translation is CASSLAGGSYEQYF.

The V and J genes are TRBV3-1 (or the pseudogene TRBV3-2) and TRBJ1-1; 9 positions agree with TRBD1. The length of the CDR3 is 15 residues. From germline, CDR1 is LGHDT and CDR2 YNNKEL (reference sequence). V trimming: 3 bases; J trimming: 1 base; junction bases outside the gene matches: 3. DNA for the CDR3: TGTGCCAGCAGCCACCTGGGACAGGGGAACACTGAAGCTTTCTTT. This translates into CASSHLGQGNTEAFF.

As regards this clone: Other DNA variants within this sample encode the same CDR3. The chain carries TRBV7-9 and TRBJ2-7, with a possible D match to TRBD1 (6 bases). Germline V gene data show CDR1 as SEHNR and CDR2 as FQNEAQ (reference sequence). The CDR3 totals 14 residues. Trimming removed 1 base from V and 0 bases from J, with 7 bases in between. In DNA form, the CDR3 reads TGTGCCAGCAGCTTAGGACAGGACTCCTACGAGCAGTACTTC. It yields the protein CASSLGQDSYEQYF.

The chain carries TRBV29-1 and TRBJ1-1; the match to TRBD1 covers 8 bases. This CDR3 comprises 13 residues. The J segment lost 0 bases and the V segment lost 7 bases, leaving 4 bases of the junction unmatched. Germline lookup yields CDR1 SQVTM and CDR2 ANQGSEA. The CDR3 here is CSAADRVNTEAFF. The CDR3 bases are TGCAGCGCCGCGGACAGGGTGAACACTGAAGCTTTCTTT.

The genes are TRBV4-1 and TRBJ2-3; tentatively, D is TRBD2 (5 bases). The CDR3 runs 16 residues. The germline V and J ends were trimmed by 1 base and 0 bases, with 11 bases remaining between them. The germline gives CDR1 MGHRA, CDR2 YSYEKL. The CDR3 protein is CASSQVGGPSTDTQYF. The CDR3, as DNA: TGCGCCAGCAGCCAAGTTGGCGGGCCTAGCACAGATACGCAGTATTTT.

J is TRBJ2-7 and V is TRBV5-5, with 8 nucleotides matching TRBD1. Trimming cost V 4 bases and J 7 bases; bases outside gene matches: 13. Germline-derived CDR1 and CDR2 are SGHKS and YYEKEE (reference sequence). The CDR3 sequence is 15 residues long. The CDR3 loop reads CASSGGTGMMWEQYF. CDR3 DNA: TGTGCCAGCAGCGGAGGGACAGGAATGATGTGGGAGCAGTACTTC.

The rearrangement links TRBV18 to TRBJ2-3; TRBD1 might be the D (5 bases). V dropped 3 bases and J dropped 1 base, with 14 bases sitting between them. The germline gives CDR1 KGHSH, CDR2 LQKENI. This CDR3 has 16 residues. CDR3 amino acids: CASSPTKGLGTDTQYF. DNA for the CDR3: TGTGCCAGCTCACCCACAAAGGGGCTTGGCACAGATACGCAGTATTTT.

The J gene is TRBJ2-5, the V gene TRBV30, with a tentative D call TRBD2 (6 bases). CDR1 is GTSNPN and CDR2 is SVGIG in the germline V gene (reference sequence). V lost 5 bases, J lost 2 bases, and 18 bases lay in between. The CDR3 spans 15 residues. As DNA, the CDR3 is TGTGCCTGGGGGGGACGTGGCGGGACTCAAGAGACCCAGTACTTC. Protein product: CAWGGRGGTQETQYF.

The rearrangement uses TRBV2 and TRBJ2-5; D perhaps matches TRBD2 (5 bases). Germline V gene lookup returns CDR1 SNHLY and CDR2 FYNNEI. CDR3 size: 13 residues. V lost 1 base and J 9 bases, leaving 12 bases between the germline ends. Here the CDR3 reads CASSEGLPRAQYF. CDR3 DNA sequence: TGTGCCAGCAGTGAAGGACTCCCGAGGGCCCAGTACTTC.

This chain connects TRBV7-2 to TRBJ2-5; 7 positions match TRBD2. J gave up 1 base and V 1 base, and 6 bases lay outside the gene matches. Germline CDR1 SGHTA, CDR2 FQGNSA. The CDR3 is made up of 16 amino acids. CDR3 loop: CASSLVPAGPQETQYF. CDR3 nucleotide sequence: TGTGCCAGCAGCTTAGTACCAGCGGGACCCCAAGAGACCCAGTACTTC.

This chain links TRBV30 with TRBJ1-2, with D possibly TRBD1 on 6 matching bases. V gave up 0 bases and J gave up 6 bases, with 11 bases separating them. The CDR3 sequence is 13 residues long. Looked up from germline, CDR1 is GTSNPN and CDR2 is SVGIG (reference sequence). CDR3 DNA: TGTGCCTGGAGTGTACAGGGAGTGGATGGCTACACCTTC. It is translated as CAWSVQGVDGYTF. The whole variable domain, filled in from reference TRBV30 and TRBJ1-2, reads SQTIHQWPATLVQPVGSPLSLECTVEGTSNPNLYWYRQAAGRGLQLLFYSVGIGQISSEVPQNLSASRPQDRQFILSSKKLLLSDSGFYLCAWSVQGVDGYTFGSGTRLTVV.

V is TRBV18 and J is TRBJ2-7, with 7 nucleotides matching TRBD2. Germline V gives CDR1 KGHSH, CDR2 LQKENI. The junction had 3 bases not matched to a gene; V was cut back by 1 base and J by 9 bases. The CDR3 spans 12 residues. CDR3 DNA: TGTGCCAGCTCACCACGGGGCGGGAGGCAGTACTTC. Translated, it gives CASSPRGGRQYF.